This TCR beta chain derives from a study of T-cell reconstitution after alpha-beta-depleted transplantation in children. This clonotype was counted at least ten times. This sample's TCRbeta library carried unique molecular identifier barcodes. TCRdb processed the PCR reads anew with MiXCR; each CDR3 protein has one entry. This sample has about 300,000 distinct CDR3 sequences, with 10% found just once. The TCR sequence derives from a boy younger than two with acute myeloid leukemia, due to receive a stem cell transplant. This specimen was PBMCs, taken before TCRalphabeta/CD19-depleted stem cell transplant.

The CDR3 protein is CASSFNRAYYGYTF. CDR3 nucleotide sequence: TGCGCCAGCAGCTTTAACAGGGCCTACTATGGCTACACCTTC. The rearrangement joins TRBV5-1 to TRBJ1-2, with TRBD1 as a possible D gene (6 bases). Germline CDR1 reads SGHRS; CDR2 reads YFSETQ. The CDR3 covers 14 residues. V lost 2 bases and J lost 3, with 11 bases in between.